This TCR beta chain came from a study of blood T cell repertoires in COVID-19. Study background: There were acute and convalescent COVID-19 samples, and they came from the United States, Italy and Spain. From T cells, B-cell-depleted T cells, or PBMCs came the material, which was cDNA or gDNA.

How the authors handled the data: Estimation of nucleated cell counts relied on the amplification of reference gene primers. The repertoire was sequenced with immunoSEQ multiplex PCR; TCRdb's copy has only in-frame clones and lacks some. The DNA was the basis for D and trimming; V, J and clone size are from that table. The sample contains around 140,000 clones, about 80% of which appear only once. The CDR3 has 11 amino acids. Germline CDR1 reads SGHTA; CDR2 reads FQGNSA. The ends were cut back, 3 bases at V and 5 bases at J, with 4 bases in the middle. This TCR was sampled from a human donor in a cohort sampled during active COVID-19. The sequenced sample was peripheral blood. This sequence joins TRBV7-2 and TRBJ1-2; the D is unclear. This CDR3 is CASSFLYGYTF. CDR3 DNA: TGTGCCAGCAGCTTTCTATATGGCTACACCTTC. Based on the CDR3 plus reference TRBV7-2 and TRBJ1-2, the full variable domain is GAGVSQSPSNKVTEKGKDVELRCDPISGHTALYWYRQSLGQGLEFLIYFQGNSAPDKSGLPSDRFSAERTGGSVSTLTIQRTQQEDSAVYLCASSFLYGYTFGSGTRLTVV.